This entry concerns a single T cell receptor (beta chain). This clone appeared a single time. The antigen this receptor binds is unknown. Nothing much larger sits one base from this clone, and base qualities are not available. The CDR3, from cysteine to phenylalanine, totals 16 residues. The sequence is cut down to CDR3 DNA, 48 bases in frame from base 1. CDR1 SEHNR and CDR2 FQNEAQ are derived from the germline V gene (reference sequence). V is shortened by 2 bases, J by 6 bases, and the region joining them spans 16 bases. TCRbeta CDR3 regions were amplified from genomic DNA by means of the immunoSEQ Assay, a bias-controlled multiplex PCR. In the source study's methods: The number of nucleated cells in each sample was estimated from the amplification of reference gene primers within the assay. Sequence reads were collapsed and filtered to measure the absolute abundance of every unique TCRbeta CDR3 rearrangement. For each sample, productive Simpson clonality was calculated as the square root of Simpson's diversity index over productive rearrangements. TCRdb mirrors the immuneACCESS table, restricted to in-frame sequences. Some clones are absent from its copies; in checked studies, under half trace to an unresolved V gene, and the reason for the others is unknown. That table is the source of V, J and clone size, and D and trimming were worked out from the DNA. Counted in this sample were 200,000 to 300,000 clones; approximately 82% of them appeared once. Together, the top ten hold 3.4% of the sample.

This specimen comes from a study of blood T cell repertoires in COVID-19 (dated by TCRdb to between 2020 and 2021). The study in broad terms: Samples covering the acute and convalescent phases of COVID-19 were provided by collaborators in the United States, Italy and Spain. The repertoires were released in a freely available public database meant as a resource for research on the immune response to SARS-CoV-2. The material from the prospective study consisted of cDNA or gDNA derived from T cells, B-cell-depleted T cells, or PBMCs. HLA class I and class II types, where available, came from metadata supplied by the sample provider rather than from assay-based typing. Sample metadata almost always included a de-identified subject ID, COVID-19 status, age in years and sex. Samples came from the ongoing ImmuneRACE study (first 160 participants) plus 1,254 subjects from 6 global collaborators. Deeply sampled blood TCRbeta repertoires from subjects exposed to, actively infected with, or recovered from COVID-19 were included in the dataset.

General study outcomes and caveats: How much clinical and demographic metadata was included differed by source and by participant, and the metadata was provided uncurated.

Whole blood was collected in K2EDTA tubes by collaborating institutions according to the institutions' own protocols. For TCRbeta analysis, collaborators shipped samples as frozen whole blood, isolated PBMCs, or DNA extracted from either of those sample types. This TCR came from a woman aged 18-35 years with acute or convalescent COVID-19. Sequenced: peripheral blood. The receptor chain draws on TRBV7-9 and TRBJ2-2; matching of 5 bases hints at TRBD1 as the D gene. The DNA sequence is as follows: TGTGCCAGCAGCTTATCTGGGGCTATTCGCCCCGGGGAGCTGTTTTTT. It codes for CASSLSGAIRPGELFF.